The 10 T cell receptor beta chains in this list originate from one sample, sequenced in a study of blood T cell repertoires in COVID-19. Clones were read by immunoSEQ multiplex PCR, and TCRdb kept only the in-frame ones, dropping some. The top ten hold roughly a fifth of the sample, which has 83,000 or so clones, around 80% seen once. The sample consisted of peripheral blood. The receptors stem from a human donor in a cohort sampled during active COVID-19.

V usage is TRBV27 and J usage is TRBJ1-1, with 7 bases aligning to TRBD1. Germline V gene sequence: CDR1 MNHEY, CDR2 SMNVEV (reference sequence). There are 17 residues in the CDR3. The V and J ends lost 7 bases and 1 base, in that order; junction bases with no gene match: 15. The CDR3 protein is CASTPLSFSGGNTEAFF. DNA of the CDR3: TGTGCCAGCACACCCCTCAGCTTTTCAGGGGGGAACACTGAAGCTTTCTTT.

This clone was detected once. V and J are TRBV28 and TRBJ2-1, with TRBD1 matching over 9 bases. V shed 5 bases, J shed 8 bases, and the junction held 13 bases outside the gene matches. Germline-derived CDR1 and CDR2 are MDHEN and SYDVKM. There are 16 residues in the CDR3. The CDR3 reads CASSPRPGQGNYEQFF. Written as DNA, the CDR3 is TGTGCCAGCAGTCCTCGACCGGGACAGGGTAACTATGAGCAGTTCTTC. The variable domain in full, with the rest retrieved from reference TRBV28 and TRBJ2-1, is DVKVTQSSRYLVKRTGEKVFLECVQDMDHENMFWYRQDPGLGLRLIYFSYDVKMKEKGDIPEGYSVSREKKERFSLILESASTNQTSMYLCASSPRPGQGNYEQFFGPGTRLTVL.

The chain couples TRBV6-5 to TRBJ2-7; 9 nucleotides agree with TRBD1. CDR3 length equals 13 residues. Germline CDR1 and CDR2: MNHEY and SVGAGI. V trimming: 6 bases; J trimming: 4 bases; junction bases outside the gene matches: 4. The CDR3 loop reads CASSRDRDYEQYF. CDR3 sequence (DNA): TGTGCCAGCAGCCGGGACAGGGATTACGAGCAGTACTTC.

This chain uses TRBV27 with TRBJ2-7, with TRBD1 as a possible D gene (5 bases). This CDR3 spans 14 amino acids. Germline V CDR1 and CDR2: MNHEY, SMNVEV (reference sequence). V shed 2 bases and J shed 2 bases, with 10 bases lying between them. For the CDR3, the DNA is TGTGCCAGCAGTTTAGTGGGGCCCCCCTACGAGCAGTACTTC. Amino acids: CASSLVGPPYEQYF.

J is TRBJ1-6 and V is TRBV5-4; TRBD1 matches 11 bases. The germline gives CDR1 SGHNT, CDR2 YYREEE (reference sequence). J gave up 7 bases and V 4 bases, and 1 base lay outside the gene matches. The CDR3 has 14 residues. As DNA, the CDR3 is TGTGCCAGCAGCCGGGACAGGGGGAATTCACCCCTCCACTTT. This codes for CASSRDRGNSPLHF.

This chain joins TRBV5-1 and TRBJ1-1; 7 nucleotides align to TRBD1. With 3 bases clipped from V and 3 bases from J, the junction kept 8 bases outside the gene matches. CDR3 length equals 15 residues. CDR1 and CDR2 from the germline V gene are SGHRS and YFSETQ. CDR3 coding DNA: TGCGCCAGCAGCTCCTGGGACAGAAGCCACACTGAAGCTTTCTTT. Its protein is CASSSWDRSHTEAFF.

V and J are TRBV12-3 or TRBV12-4 and TRBJ2-7; D perhaps matches TRBD1 (5 bases). There are 13 residues in the CDR3. Trimming took 7 bases from V and 0 from J, leaving 10 bases between them. The CDR3: CASTDSSSYEQYF. DNA of the CDR3: TGTGCCAGCACTGACAGTAGCTCCTACGAGCAGTACTTC.

The V and J genes are TRBV7-9 and TRBJ1-1; TRBD1 matches at 7 bases. The germline gives CDR1 SEHNR, CDR2 FQNEAQ (reference sequence). Trimming cost V 4 bases and J 0 bases; bases outside gene matches: 2. The CDR3 spans 14 residues. This CDR3 is CASSSTGMNTEAFF. The CDR3 DNA reads as TGTGCCAGCAGCTCGACAGGGATGAACACTGAAGCTTTCTTT.

V usage is TRBV27 and J usage is TRBJ2-1, with a weak D call TRBD2 (5 bases). CDR1 MNHEY and CDR2 SMNVEV come from the germline V gene (reference sequence). Trimming shortened V by 8 bases and J by 6 bases, and 20 bases separated the two germline ends. The CDR3 runs 15 residues. For the CDR3, the DNA is TGTGCCAGCCGGGAAGGGAACACCCTCGGCAATGAGCAGTTCTTC. Translating it yields CASREGNTLGNEQFF.

CDR3 nucleotide sequence: TGTGCCAGCAGCATAATAGGGGCAGATACGCAGTATTTT. Translating gives CASSIIGADTQYF. V usage is TRBV11-2 and J usage is TRBJ2-3; possibly TRBD1 for D (5 bases). CDR3 size: 13 residues. Trimming cost V 5 bases and J 4 bases, with 10 bases left between them. Per germline, CDR1 SGHAT and CDR2 FQNNGV.